Below are 19 T cell receptor beta chains sequenced from a single sample in a study of blood T cell repertoires in COVID-19. Libraries were prepared by immunoSEQ multiplex PCR; TCRdb keeps only in-frame clonotypes and omits some of them. The sample yields under 150,000 clones, over 75% seen once. Source material: peripheral blood. The receptors were gathered from a man older than 75 with acute or convalescent COVID-19.

The chain is built from TRBV7-6 and TRBJ2-7; 7 bases map to TRBD1. The CDR3 runs 14 residues. Germline V gene sequence: CDR1 SGHVS, CDR2 FNYEAQ. J lost 3 bases, V lost 4 bases, and 6 bases had no gene match. CDR3 sequence reads: CASSSRTGYYEQYF. The CDR3 DNA follows: TGTGCCAGCAGCTCCAGGACAGGATACTACGAGCAGTACTTC. Drawing the rest from reference TRBV7-6 and TRBJ2-7, the complete variable domain is GAGVSQSPRYKVTKRGQDVALRCDPISGHVSLYWYRQALGQGPEFLTYFNYEAQQDKSGLPNDRFSAERPEGSISTLTIQRTEQRDSAMYRCASSSRTGYYEQYFGPGTRLTVT.

The CDR3 DNA follows: TGTGCCAGCACCCTAGAAACTAGCGGGTCCTACAATGAGCAGTTCTTC. This translates into CASTLETSGSYNEQFF. The J gene is TRBJ2-1, the V gene TRBV6-6, with 9 bases aligning to TRBD2. Germline trimming cut 7 bases from V and 1 base from J; bases unmatched to any gene: 8. The CDR3 runs to 16 residues. Germline CDR1 MNHNY, CDR2 SVGAGI (reference sequence).

The rearrangement links TRBV20-1 to TRBJ2-2; TRBD1 agrees at 10 bases. Trimming cost V 3 bases and J 4 bases; bases outside gene matches: 5. The CDR3 spans 15 residues. Germline loops: CDR1 DFQATT, CDR2 SNEGSKA (reference sequence). The CDR3 region is CSASAGQGTTGELFF. The CDR3 DNA sequence: TGCAGTGCTAGTGCGGGACAGGGGACCACCGGGGAGCTGTTTTTT.

The V and J genes are TRBV5-1 and TRBJ1-6, with D perhaps TRBD1 (5 bases). Per germline, CDR1 SGHRS and CDR2 YFSETQ. The CDR3 runs to 17 residues. Trimming removed 4 bases at V and 5 bases at J, with 19 bases between. The CDR3 DNA sequence: TGCGCCAGCAGCCCTCTCAGGATACGGGGGGATAATTCACCCCTCCACTTT. Translation gives CASSPLRIRGDNSPLHF.

The rearrangement links TRBV6-6 to TRBJ2-7; TRBD1 matches at 11 bases. Trimming at V came to 2 bases and at J to 4 bases, leaving 1 base not matched to a gene. The V gene's germline CDR1 is MNHNY and CDR2 SVGAGI (reference sequence). CDR3 size: 14 residues. CDR3 sequence reads: CASSYGDRGYEQYF. The CDR3 DNA reads as TGTGCCAGCAGTTACGGGGACAGGGGGTACGAGCAGTACTTC.

The rearrangement joins TRBV5-1 to TRBJ2-5; 15 bases align to TRBD2. CDR3 size: 14 residues. V trimming: 3 bases; J trimming: 7 bases; junction bases outside the gene matches: 1. CDR1 is SGHRS, CDR2 YFSETQ, per germline. CDR3 bases: TGCGCCAGCAGCTCGGGACTAGCGGGGGGGACCCAGTACTTC. The encoded protein is CASSSGLAGGTQYF.

The chain uses TRBV7-3 and TRBJ1-1; the D is unclear. The CDR3 contains 12 residues. Trimming removed 3 bases from V and 10 bases from J, with 12 bases in between. Germline V lookup: CDR1 SGHTA, CDR2 FQGTGA. The CDR3 nucleotides read TGTGCCAGCAGCTTCGAGATCTTTGGAGCTTTCTTT. Its translation is CASSFEIFGAFF.

V is TRBV5-6 and J is TRBJ2-1, with TRBD1 matching over 11 bases. The junction had 3 bases not matched to a gene; V was cut back by 4 bases and J by 6 bases. The CDR3 runs to 14 residues. Germline V CDR1 and CDR2: SGHDT, YYEEEE. The CDR3 here is CASSPGQGGNEQFF. In nucleotides, the CDR3 is TGTGCCAGCAGCCCGGGACAGGGGGGCAATGAGCAGTTCTTC.

The genes are TRBV5-8 and TRBJ2-1; D may be TRBD1 (5 bases). This CDR3 has 13 residues. The V gene's germline CDR1 is SGHTS and CDR2 YDEGEE. The germline V and J ends were trimmed by 0 bases and 8 bases, with 9 bases remaining between them. DNA of the CDR3: TGTGCCAGCAGCTTGGTCAGGGTTGATGAGCAGTTCTTC. As protein: CASSLVRVDEQFF.

V gene TRBV7-2 combines with J gene TRBJ1-2, with a possible D match to TRBD1 (5 bases). Looked up from germline, CDR1 is SGHTA and CDR2 is FQGNSA. There are 14 residues in the CDR3. V gave up 4 bases and J gave up 5 bases, with 14 bases separating them. CDR3 amino acids: CASSSLTVPYGYTF. Written as DNA, the CDR3 is TGTGCCAGCAGCTCCCTGACAGTACCTTATGGCTACACCTTC. The whole variable domain, remainder taken from reference TRBV7-2 and TRBJ1-2, is GAGVSQSPSNKVTEKGKDVELRCDPISGHTALYWYRQSLGQGLEFLIYFQGNSAPDKSGLPSDRFSAERTGGSVSTLTIQRTQQEDSAVYLCASSSLTVPYGYTFGSGTRLTVV.

This clone was found once. The chain couples TRBV5-1 to TRBJ1-3, with D tentatively TRBD1 (6 bases). Germline assignment: CDR1 SGHRS and CDR2 YFSETQ. This CDR3 is built from 16 residues. V lost 3 bases and J 0 bases, leaving 13 bases between the germline ends. The CDR3 sequence: CASSSAGDTSGNTIYF. CDR3 DNA sequence: TGCGCCAGCAGCTCGGCAGGGGATACCTCTGGAAACACCATATATTTT.

The chain combines TRBV12-3 or TRBV12-4 with TRBJ2-7; TRBD2 is a possible D gene (5 bases). The CDR3 extends over 12 amino acids. V lost 6 bases and J 4 bases, leaving 10 bases between the germline ends. In nucleotides, the CDR3 is TGTGCCAGCAGGGGTCGGACTTACGAGCAGTACTTC. This translates into CASRGRTYEQYF.

V usage is TRBV2 and J usage is TRBJ1-1; D gene uncertain. This CDR3 region has 13 residues. V gave up 4 bases and J gave up 2 bases, with 8 bases separating them. Germline V gene lookup returns CDR1 SNHLY and CDR2 FYNNEI. The CDR3 sequence is CASSGRVNTEAFF. CDR3 in DNA: TGTGCCAGCAGTGGACGGGTTAACACTGAAGCTTTCTTT.

The V gene is TRBV12-5, the J gene TRBJ1-3, with D possibly matching TRBD1 (5 bases). The CDR3 has 13 residues. Germline CDR1 LGHNT, CDR2 FRNRAP. V dropped 8 bases and J dropped 2 bases, with 10 bases sitting between them. Here the CDR3 DNA reads TGTGCTAGTAAAGGGGAAACTGGAAACACCATATATTTT. Amino acid sequence: CASKGETGNTIYF.

This clone occurred once. This chain uses TRBV10-3 with TRBJ2-5; possibly TRBD2 for D (5 bases). This CDR3 contains 14 residues. The germline V gene has CDR1 ENHRY and CDR2 SYGVKD. V was trimmed by 8 bases and J by 4 bases, leaving 17 bases between them. CDR3 DNA sequence: TGTGCCATCTCGGGCGCCAGCGGTGGAGAGACCCAGTACTTC. The encoded protein is CAISGASGGETQYF.

V gene TRBV7-3 combines with J gene TRBJ2-3; TRBD1 agrees at 9 bases. J was trimmed by 0 bases and V by 4 bases; bases with no gene match: 2. Germline CDR1 and CDR2: SGHTA and FQGTGA. There are 15 residues in the CDR3. CDR3: CASSWDRASTDTQYF. In DNA, the CDR3 is TGTGCCAGCAGCTGGGACAGGGCTAGCACAGATACGCAGTATTTT.

The V call is TRBV5-4, the J call TRBJ1-1; D gene uncertain. This CDR3 has 15 amino acids. Germline V gene sequence: CDR1 SGHNT, CDR2 YYREEE (reference sequence). V was cut by 4 bases and J by 2 bases, with 15 bases left in between. The CDR3 here is CASSNGEVGNTEAFF. CDR3 nucleotides: TGTGCCAGCAGCAACGGTGAGGTTGGCAACACTGAAGCTTTCTTT.

The gene calls are TRBV4-1 and TRBJ1-1; D is possibly TRBD1 (5 bases). CDR3 length: 16 amino acids. V lost 0 bases and J 1 base, leaving 12 bases between the germline ends. From germline, CDR1 is MGHRA and CDR2 YSYEKL. The CDR3 protein is CASSQDLRGGNTEAFF. In DNA, the CDR3 is TGCGCCAGCAGCCAAGATCTACGGGGGGGGAACACTGAAGCTTTCTTT.

This clone was observed at least ten times. The DNA of the CDR3 is TGTGCCAGTACCCGGGACAGGGTAAACTACAATGAGCAGTTCTTC. Its protein is CASTRDRVNYNEQFF. V usage is TRBV19 and J usage is TRBJ2-1; 9 bases are shared with TRBD1. The CDR3 covers 15 residues. Looked up from germline, CDR1 is LNHDA and CDR2 is SQIVND (reference sequence). Trimming took 7 bases from V and 3 from J; bases not matched to a gene: 7. Complete variable domain (other parts from reference TRBV19 and TRBJ2-1): DGGITQSPKYLFRKEGQNVTLSCEQNLNHDAMYWYRQDPGQGLRLIYYSQIVNDFQKGDIAEGYSVSREKKESFPLTVTSAQKNPTAFYLCASTRDRVNYNEQFFGPGTRLTVL.